This T cell receptor beta chain was sequenced during a study of radiotherapy plus CTLA-4 blockade in lung cancer. Some clones are missing from TCRdb's copy, which holds only in-frame ones; the method was immunoSEQ multiplex PCR. The sample lists about 87,000 clones; around nine tenths were seen once. This CDR3 comprises 14 residues. V was clipped by 6 bases and J by 4 bases, with 12 bases between them. Germline V gives CDR1 LNHDA, CDR2 SQIVND (reference sequence). The sequence derives from a human donor with non-small cell lung cancer that progressed on radiotherapy plus ipilimumab. The sample consisted of peripheral blood, taken from a patient treated with radiotherapy plus ipilimumab. This chain uses TRBV19 with TRBJ1-4; no firm D call. The CDR3 DNA follows: TGTGCCAGTAGCCCCGGCGTTGTTAATGAAAAACTGTTTTTT. Amino acids: CASSPGVVNEKLFF.